Shown below are 20 T cell receptor beta chains from a single sample sequenced in a study of blood T cell repertoires in COVID-19. Assay: immunoSEQ multiplex PCR; the TCRdb copy retains only in-frame clones and omits some. The top ten hold roughly 0.82% of the sample, which has 150,000 to 200,000 clones, around nine tenths seen once. Sequencing was carried out using PBMCs or T cells enriched from blood (not recorded which). The receptor source for this set is a woman younger than 35 who had recovered from COVID-19.

J is TRBJ2-7 and V is TRBV5-8, with D possibly matching TRBD1 (5 bases). The CDR3 length is 14 residues. V was shortened by 5 bases and J by 3 bases, with 15 bases between the two germline ends. The germline V gene has CDR1 SGHTS and CDR2 YDEGEE. The CDR3 region is CASRASRDIYEQYF. The CDR3 bases are TGTGCCAGCAGGGCTTCCAGGGATATCTACGAGCAGTACTTC.

The chain is built from TRBV27 and TRBJ1-1; 8 bases align to TRBD1. Germline assignment: CDR1 MNHEY and CDR2 SMNVEV (reference sequence). The CDR3 sequence is 16 residues long. Unmatched junction bases numbered 10, after V lost 4 bases and J lost 3 bases. The CDR3 DNA sequence: TGTGCCAGCAGTTCCCTTCAGGGGGCGGGTGACACTGAAGCTTTCTTT. Protein sequence: CASSSLQGAGDTEAFF.

The gene calls are TRBV7-6 and TRBJ2-7; 7 bases map to TRBD2. The length of the CDR3 is 16 residues. The V and J ends lost 1 base and 7 bases, in that order; junction bases with no gene match: 13. CDR1 and CDR2 from the germline V gene are SGHVS and FNYEAQ. The CDR3 region is CASSLGDGRQSFEQYF. As DNA, the CDR3 is TGTGCCAGCAGCTTAGGCGACGGGAGGCAATCTTTTGAGCAGTACTTC.

The CDR3 coding sequence is TGTGCCAGCAGTTCACAGGGTATTTTGGACACCGGGGAGCTGTTTTTT. Encoded protein: CASSSQGILDTGELFF. The chain combines TRBV27 with TRBJ2-2; D is perhaps TRBD1 (6 bases). The V end lost 4 bases, the J end lost 3 bases, and 15 bases lay between the germline ends. CDR3 size: 16 residues. CDR1 MNHEY and CDR2 SMNVEV come from the germline V gene (reference sequence).

This chain joins TRBV10-3 and TRBJ1-3; D is possibly TRBD1 (5 bases). The CDR3 totals 16 residues. Trimming removed 8 bases at V and 0 bases at J, with 17 bases between. The germline CDR1 and CDR2 sequences are ENHRY and SYGVKD. The DNA of the CDR3 is TGTGCCATCCCGCGGTTACAGGAGTTCTCTGGAAACACCATATATTTT. This encodes CAIPRLQEFSGNTIYF.

The chain couples TRBV20-1 to TRBJ1-4, with a tentative D call TRBD1 (5 bases). The CDR3 sequence is 12 residues long. Germline V gene data show CDR1 as DFQATT and CDR2 as SNEGSKA (reference sequence). The V end lost 3 bases, the J end lost 8 bases, and 10 bases lay between the germline ends. For the CDR3, the DNA is TGCAGTGCTAGTGCAGGGTTGGAAAAACTGTTTTTT. This gives the protein CSASAGLEKLFF.

The chain employs TRBV15 and TRBJ2-1, with TRBD2 matching over 8 bases. Germline V gene data show CDR1 as LNHNV and CDR2 as YYDKDF (reference sequence). The CDR3 runs 14 residues. V shed 5 bases, J shed 5 bases, and the junction held 5 bases outside the gene matches. CDR3 sequence (DNA): TGTGCCACCAGCTCAAGGACTAGCAACAATGAGCAGTTCTTC. Its translation: CATSSRTSNNEQFF.

The chain recombines TRBV10-1 with TRBJ2-1; 8 bases are shared with TRBD2. This CDR3 spans 16 amino acids. Germline V gene sequence: CDR1 WNHNN, CDR2 SYGVQD (reference sequence). Trimming at V came to 0 bases and at J to 5 bases, leaving 6 bases not matched to a gene. The CDR3 bases are TGCGCCAGCAGTGAGTCGAGGCTAGCGGGTAACAATGAGCAGTTCTTC. Its protein is CASSESRLAGNNEQFF.

This rearrangement joins TRBV2 to TRBJ2-6, with a tentative D call TRBD2 (6 bases). In germline, CDR1 is SNHLY, CDR2 FYNNEI. CDR3 length: 16 residues. The V end was cut by 2 bases, the J end by 2 bases, with 10 bases between. CDR3 DNA sequence: TGTGCCAGCAGTGAATCCTGGGGGGCTGGGGCCAACGTCCTGACTTTC. It is translated as CASSESWGAGANVLTF. Full variable domain (rest looked up from reference TRBV2 and TRBJ2-6): EPEVTQTPSHQVTQMGQEVILRCVPISNHLYFYWYRQILGQKVEFLVSFYNNEISEKSEIFDDQFSVERPDGSNFTLKIRSTKLEDSAMYFCASSESWGAGANVLTFGAGSRLTVL.

Here the CDR3 DNA reads TGTGCCAGTAGTATAGGGTGGCAGGGTAGGCGACTCACAGATACGCAGTATTTT. It yields the protein CASSIGWQGRRLTDTQYF. V and J are TRBV19 and TRBJ2-3; TRBD1 is a possible D gene (5 bases). CDR3 length: 18 amino acids. Germline CDR1 reads LNHDA; CDR2 reads SQIVND (reference sequence). V was trimmed by 1 base and J by 2 bases, leaving 19 bases between them. Using reference TRBV19 and TRBJ2-3 for the parts outside the CDR3, the full variable domain is DGGITQSPKYLFRKEGQNVTLSCEQNLNHDAMYWYRQDPGQGLRLIYYSQIVNDFQKGDIAEGYSVSREKKESFPLTVTSAQKNPTAFYLCASSIGWQGRRLTDTQYFGPGTRLTVL.

This rearrangement joins TRBV7-8 to TRBJ2-3; D unresolved. In germline, CDR1 is SGHVS, CDR2 FQNEAQ. V dropped 0 bases and J dropped 4 bases, with 8 bases sitting between them. CDR3 length: 14 amino acids. The CDR3 DNA is TGTGCCAGCAGCTTAGCGACTTATCCAGATACGCAGTATTTT. Translating it yields CASSLATYPDTQYF.

The V gene is TRBV5-6, the J gene TRBJ2-4, with 8 bases identical to TRBD1. The J segment lost 0 bases and the V segment lost 7 bases, leaving 3 bases of the junction unmatched. The CDR3 is made up of 14 amino acids. CDR1 SGHDT and CDR2 YYEEEE come from the germline V gene. The CDR3 bases are TGTGCCAGCGGGACAGGACTAGCCAAAAACATTCAGTACTTC. Translation gives CASGTGLAKNIQYF.

With respect to this clone: Germline and junction disagree at one end, which may indicate a read error. DNA for the CDR3: TGTGCCAGCAGATTAGAACCAGCGGGGCTCGATGAGCAGTTCTTC. Translation gives CASRLEPAGLDEQFF. This chain joins TRBV7-2 and TRBJ2-1, with 7 nucleotides matching TRBD2. CDR3 length: 15 amino acids. The germline CDR1 and CDR2 sequences are SGHTA and FQGNSA.

This chain connects TRBV30 to TRBJ1-2; D is unclear. This CDR3 comprises 15 residues. Germline CDR1 is GTSNPN and CDR2 is SVGIG (reference sequence). The V and J ends lost 4 bases and 0 bases respectively, with 15 bases between them. This CDR3 reads CAWTSDRRANYGYTF. The CDR3 coding sequence is TGTGCCTGGACTTCAGACCGGAGGGCTAACTATGGCTACACCTTC.

The chain combines TRBV7-9 with TRBJ2-7, with a weak D call TRBD2 (5 bases). This CDR3 is 11 amino acids long. The germline V and J ends were trimmed by 6 bases and 4 bases, with 7 bases remaining between them. The V gene's germline CDR1 is SEHNR and CDR2 FQNEAQ (reference sequence). For the CDR3, the DNA is TGTGCCAGCAGTGGGAGTTACGAGCAGTACTTC. Its translation is CASSGSYEQYF.

V usage is TRBV7-6 and J usage is TRBJ2-2; no firm D call. The CDR3 is 13 residues long. V lost 5 bases to trimming and J lost 7 bases, with 11 bases between them. Germline V gene data show CDR1 as SGHVS and CDR2 as FNYEAQ. This chain's CDR3 is CASSDTIGGELFF. CDR3 in DNA: TGTGCCAGCAGCGACACCATTGGCGGGGAGCTGTTTTTT.

The chain couples TRBV27 to TRBJ2-7; maybe TRBD2 (6 bases). Germline assignment: CDR1 MNHEY and CDR2 SMNVEV (reference sequence). The V and J ends lost 3 bases and 4 bases respectively, with 16 bases between them. This CDR3 comprises 15 residues. The CDR3 loop reads CASSFFGGGGYEQYF. The CDR3 DNA follows: TGTGCCAGCAGTTTCTTTGGGGGAGGAGGGTACGAGCAGTACTTC.

The chain has TRBV20-1 and TRBJ2-2, with a weak D call TRBD1 (6 bases). The CDR3 runs 15 residues. Looked up from germline, CDR1 is DFQATT and CDR2 is SNEGSKA (reference sequence). V lost 3 bases to trimming and J lost 5 bases, with 16 bases between them. Here the CDR3 reads CSASEAGVGTGELFF. DNA for the CDR3: TGCAGTGCTAGTGAGGCAGGGGTGGGAACCGGGGAGCTGTTTTTT.

The chain employs TRBV21-1 and TRBJ1-1. TRBV21-1 represents a pseudogene. CDR3 length: 16 amino acids. The DNA for the CDR3 is TGTGCCAGCCGACTCCTGATAGCCCCTATGAACACTGAAGCTTTCTTT. Amino acid sequence: CASRLLIAPMNTEAFF.

The DNA for the CDR3 is TGTGCCACATTATTTGGGCAGGGCCTAGCGGGGTCCACAGATACGCAGTATTTT. Its protein product is CATLFGQGLAGSTDTQYF. V and J are TRBV28 and TRBJ2-3, with 9 positions matching TRBD2. The V gene's germline CDR1 is MDHEN and CDR2 SYDVKM. This CDR3 has 18 amino acids. V dropped 10 bases and J dropped 2; count of bases not matched to a gene: 19.